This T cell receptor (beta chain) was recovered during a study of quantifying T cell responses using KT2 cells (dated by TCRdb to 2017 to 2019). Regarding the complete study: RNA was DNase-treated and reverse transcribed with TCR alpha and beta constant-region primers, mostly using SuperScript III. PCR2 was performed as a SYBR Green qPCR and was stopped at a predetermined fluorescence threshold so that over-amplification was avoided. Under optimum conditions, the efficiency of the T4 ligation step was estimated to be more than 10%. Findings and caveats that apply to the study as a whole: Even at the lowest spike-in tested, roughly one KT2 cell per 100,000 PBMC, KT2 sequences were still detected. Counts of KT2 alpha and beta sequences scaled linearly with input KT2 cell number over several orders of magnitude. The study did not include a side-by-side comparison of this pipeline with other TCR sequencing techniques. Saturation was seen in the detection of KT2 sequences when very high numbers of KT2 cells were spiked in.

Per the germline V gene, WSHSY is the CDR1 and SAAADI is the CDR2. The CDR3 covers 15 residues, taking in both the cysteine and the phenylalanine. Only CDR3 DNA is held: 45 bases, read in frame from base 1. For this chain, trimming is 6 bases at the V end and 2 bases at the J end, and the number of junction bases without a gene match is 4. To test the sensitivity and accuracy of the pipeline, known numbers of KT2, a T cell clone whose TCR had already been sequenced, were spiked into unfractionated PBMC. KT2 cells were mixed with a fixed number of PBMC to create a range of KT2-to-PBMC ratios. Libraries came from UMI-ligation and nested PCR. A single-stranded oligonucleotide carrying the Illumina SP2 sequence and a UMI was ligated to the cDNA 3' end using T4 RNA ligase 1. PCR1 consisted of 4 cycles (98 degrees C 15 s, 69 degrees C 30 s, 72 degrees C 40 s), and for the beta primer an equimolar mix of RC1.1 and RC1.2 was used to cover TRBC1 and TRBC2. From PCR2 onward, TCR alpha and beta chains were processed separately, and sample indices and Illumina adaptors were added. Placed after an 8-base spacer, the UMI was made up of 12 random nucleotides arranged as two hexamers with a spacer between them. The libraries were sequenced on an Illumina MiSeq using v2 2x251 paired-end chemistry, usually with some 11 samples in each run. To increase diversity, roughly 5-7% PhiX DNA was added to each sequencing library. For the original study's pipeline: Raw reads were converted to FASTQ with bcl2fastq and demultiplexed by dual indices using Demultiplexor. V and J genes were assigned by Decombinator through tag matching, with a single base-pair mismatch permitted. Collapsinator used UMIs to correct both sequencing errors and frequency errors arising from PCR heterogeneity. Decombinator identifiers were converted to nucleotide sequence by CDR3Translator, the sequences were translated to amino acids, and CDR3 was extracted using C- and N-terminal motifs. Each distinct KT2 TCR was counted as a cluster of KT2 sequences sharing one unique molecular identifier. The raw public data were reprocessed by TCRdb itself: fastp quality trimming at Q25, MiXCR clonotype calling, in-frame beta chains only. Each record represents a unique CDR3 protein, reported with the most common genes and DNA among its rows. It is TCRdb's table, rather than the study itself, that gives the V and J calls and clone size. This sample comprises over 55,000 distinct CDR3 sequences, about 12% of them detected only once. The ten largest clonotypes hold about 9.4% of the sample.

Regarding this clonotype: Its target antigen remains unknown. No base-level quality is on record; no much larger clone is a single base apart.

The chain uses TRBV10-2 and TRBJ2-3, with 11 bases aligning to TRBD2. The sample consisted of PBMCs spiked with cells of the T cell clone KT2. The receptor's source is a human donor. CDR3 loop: CASRVAGGHTDTQYF. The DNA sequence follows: TGCGCCAGCAGGGTAGCGGGGGGGCACACAGATACGCAGTATTTT.